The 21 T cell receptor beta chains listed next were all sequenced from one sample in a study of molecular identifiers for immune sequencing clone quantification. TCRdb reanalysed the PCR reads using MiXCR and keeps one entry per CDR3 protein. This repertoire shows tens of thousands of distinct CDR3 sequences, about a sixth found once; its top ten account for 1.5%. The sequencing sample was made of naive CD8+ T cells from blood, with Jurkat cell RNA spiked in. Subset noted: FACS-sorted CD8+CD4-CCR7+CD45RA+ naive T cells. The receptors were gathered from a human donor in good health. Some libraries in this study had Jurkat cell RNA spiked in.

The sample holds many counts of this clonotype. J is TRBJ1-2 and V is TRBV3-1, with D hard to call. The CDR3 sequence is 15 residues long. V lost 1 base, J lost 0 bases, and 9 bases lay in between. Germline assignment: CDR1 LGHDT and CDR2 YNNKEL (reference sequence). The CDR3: CASSQVGPANYGYTF. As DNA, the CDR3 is TGTGCCAGCAGCCAAGTCGGCCCTGCTAACTATGGCTACACCTTC.

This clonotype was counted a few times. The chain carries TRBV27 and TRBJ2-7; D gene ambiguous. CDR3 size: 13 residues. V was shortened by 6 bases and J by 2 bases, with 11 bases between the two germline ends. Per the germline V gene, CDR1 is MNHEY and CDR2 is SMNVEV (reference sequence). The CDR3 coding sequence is TGTGCCAGCAGGGCAGAATCAACCTACGAGCAGTACTTC. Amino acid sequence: CASRAESTYEQYF.

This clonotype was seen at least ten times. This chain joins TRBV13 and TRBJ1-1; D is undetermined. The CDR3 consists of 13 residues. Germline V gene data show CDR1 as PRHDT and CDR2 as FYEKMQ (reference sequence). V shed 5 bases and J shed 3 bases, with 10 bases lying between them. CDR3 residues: CASSIGPHTEAFF. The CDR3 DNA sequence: TGTGCCAGCAGCATCGGTCCCCACACTGAAGCTTTCTTT.

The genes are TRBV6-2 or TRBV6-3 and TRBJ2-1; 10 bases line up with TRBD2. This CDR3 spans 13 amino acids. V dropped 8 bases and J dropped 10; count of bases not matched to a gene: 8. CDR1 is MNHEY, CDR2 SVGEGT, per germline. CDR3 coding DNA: TGTGCCAGCGAGGCTAGCGGGAGACGGGAGCAGTTCTTC. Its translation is CASEASGRREQFF.

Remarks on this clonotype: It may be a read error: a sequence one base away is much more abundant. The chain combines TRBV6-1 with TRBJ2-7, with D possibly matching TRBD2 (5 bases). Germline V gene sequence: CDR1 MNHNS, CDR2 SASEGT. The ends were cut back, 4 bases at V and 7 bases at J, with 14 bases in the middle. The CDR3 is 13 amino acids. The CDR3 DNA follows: TGTGCCAGCAGTGTAGTGGGTCGCGGGGAGCAGTACTTC. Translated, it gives CASSVVGRGEQYF.

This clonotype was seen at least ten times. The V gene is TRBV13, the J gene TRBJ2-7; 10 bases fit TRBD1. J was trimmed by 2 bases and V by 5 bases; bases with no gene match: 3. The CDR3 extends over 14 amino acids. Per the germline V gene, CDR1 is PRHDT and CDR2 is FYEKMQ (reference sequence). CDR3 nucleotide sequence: TGTGCCAGCAGCGCCGGACAGGGGGCCTACGAGCAGTACTTC. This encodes CASSAGQGAYEQYF.

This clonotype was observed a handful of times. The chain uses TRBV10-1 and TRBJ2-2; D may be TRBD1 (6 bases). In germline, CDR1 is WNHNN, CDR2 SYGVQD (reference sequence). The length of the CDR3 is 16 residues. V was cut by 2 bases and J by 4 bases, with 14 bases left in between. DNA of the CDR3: TGCGCCAGCAGTGAGAGGGGGATAGTTGGCACCGGGGAGCTGTTTTTT. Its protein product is CASSERGIVGTGELFF.

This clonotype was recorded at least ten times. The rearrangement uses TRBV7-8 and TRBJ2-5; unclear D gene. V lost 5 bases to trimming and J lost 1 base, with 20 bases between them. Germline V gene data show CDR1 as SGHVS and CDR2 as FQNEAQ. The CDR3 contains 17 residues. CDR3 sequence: CASSPLPPGRSQETQYF. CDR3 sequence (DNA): TGTGCCAGCAGCCCCCTTCCCCCTGGGCGGTCCCAAGAGACCCAGTACTTC.

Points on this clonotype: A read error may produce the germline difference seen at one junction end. CDR3 protein: CASSQVKETRELFF. In DNA form, the CDR3 reads TGCGCCAGCAGCCAAGTTAAGGAAACCAGGGAGCTGTTTTTC. V usage is TRBV4-1 and J usage is TRBJ2-2, with D possibly being TRBD1 or TRBD2 (5 bases each). There are 14 residues in the CDR3. From germline, CDR1 is MGHRA and CDR2 YSYEKL.

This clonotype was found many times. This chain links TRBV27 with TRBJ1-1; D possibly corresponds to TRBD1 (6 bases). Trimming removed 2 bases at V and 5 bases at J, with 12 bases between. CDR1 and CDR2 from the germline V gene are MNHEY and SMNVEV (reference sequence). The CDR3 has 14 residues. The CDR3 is CASSLVVQGTEAFF. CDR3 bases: TGTGCCAGCAGTTTAGTTGTTCAGGGGACTGAAGCTTTCTTT.

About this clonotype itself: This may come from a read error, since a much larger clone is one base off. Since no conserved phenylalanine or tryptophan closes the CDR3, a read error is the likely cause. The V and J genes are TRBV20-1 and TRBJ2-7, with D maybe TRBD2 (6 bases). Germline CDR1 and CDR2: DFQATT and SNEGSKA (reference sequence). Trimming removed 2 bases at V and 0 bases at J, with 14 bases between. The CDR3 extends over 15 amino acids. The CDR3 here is CSARSFKDYSYEQYS. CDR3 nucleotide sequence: TGCAGTGCTAGAAGTTTCAAGGACTACTCCTACGAGCAGTACTCC.

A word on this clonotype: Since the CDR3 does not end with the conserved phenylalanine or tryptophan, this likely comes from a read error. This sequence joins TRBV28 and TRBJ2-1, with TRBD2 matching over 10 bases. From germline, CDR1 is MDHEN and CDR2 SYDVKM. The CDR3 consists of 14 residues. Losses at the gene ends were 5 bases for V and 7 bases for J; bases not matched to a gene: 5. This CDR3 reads CASSLAGVRNEQFL. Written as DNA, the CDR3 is TGTGCCAGCAGTCTAGCGGGAGTTAGAAATGAGCAGTTCCTC.

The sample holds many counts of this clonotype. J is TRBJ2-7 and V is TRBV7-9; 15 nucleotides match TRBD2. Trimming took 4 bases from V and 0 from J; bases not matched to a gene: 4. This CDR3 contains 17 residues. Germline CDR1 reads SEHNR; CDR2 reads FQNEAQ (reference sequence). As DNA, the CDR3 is TGTGCCAGCAGCTCGGGACTAGCGGGAGGACTCTCCTACGAGCAGTACTTC. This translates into CASSSGLAGGLSYEQYF.

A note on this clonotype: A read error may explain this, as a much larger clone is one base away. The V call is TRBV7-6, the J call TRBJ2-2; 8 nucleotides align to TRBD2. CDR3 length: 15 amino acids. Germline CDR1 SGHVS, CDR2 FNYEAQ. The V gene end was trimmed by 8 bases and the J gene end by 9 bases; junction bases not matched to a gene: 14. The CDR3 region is CASSVGAGGFRELFF. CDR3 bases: TGTGCCAGCTCCGTAGGGGCGGGAGGATTCAGGGAGCTGTTTTTT.

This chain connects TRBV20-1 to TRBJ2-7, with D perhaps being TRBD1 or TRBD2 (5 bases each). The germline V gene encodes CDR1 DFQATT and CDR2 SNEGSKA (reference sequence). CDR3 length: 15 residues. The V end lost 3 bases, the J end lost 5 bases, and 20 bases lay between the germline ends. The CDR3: CSARGVGRRNHEQYF. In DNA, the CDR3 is TGCAGTGCTAGGGGGGTAGGTAGGAGGAACCACGAGCAGTACTTC.

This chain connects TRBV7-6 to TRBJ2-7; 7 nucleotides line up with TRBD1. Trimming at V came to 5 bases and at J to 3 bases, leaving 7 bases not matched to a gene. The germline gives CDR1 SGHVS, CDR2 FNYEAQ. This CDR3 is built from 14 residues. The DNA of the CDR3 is TGTGCCAGCAGCCCAGGGGGTCTAGGCTACGAGCAGTACTTC. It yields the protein CASSPGGLGYEQYF.

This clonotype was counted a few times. In nucleotides, the CDR3 is TGTGCCAGCAGCCCCCTCCAGGGGGGGGATTACAATGAGCAGTTCTTC. Residues: CASSPLQGGDYNEQFF. V is TRBV5-4 and J is TRBJ2-1; D possibly uses TRBD1 or TRBD2 (7 bases each). Germline CDR1 is SGHNT and CDR2 is YYREEE (reference sequence). The CDR3 has 16 residues. Trimming left V 4 bases short and J 4 bases short, with 18 bases between.

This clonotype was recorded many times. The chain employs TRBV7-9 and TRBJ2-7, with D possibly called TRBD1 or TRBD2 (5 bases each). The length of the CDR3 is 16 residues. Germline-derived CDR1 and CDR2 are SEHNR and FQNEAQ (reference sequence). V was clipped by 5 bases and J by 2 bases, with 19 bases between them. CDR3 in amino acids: CASSPSLGRRPYEQYF. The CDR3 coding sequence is TGTGCCAGCAGCCCATCCCTGGGACGGCGGCCCTACGAGCAGTACTTC.

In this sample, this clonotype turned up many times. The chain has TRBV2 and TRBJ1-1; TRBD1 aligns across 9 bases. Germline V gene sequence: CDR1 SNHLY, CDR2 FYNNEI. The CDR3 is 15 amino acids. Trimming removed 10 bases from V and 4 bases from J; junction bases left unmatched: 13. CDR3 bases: TGTGCCATGGGACCACCGGGACAGGGTAGCACTGAAGCTTTCTTT. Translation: CAMGPPGQGSTEAFF. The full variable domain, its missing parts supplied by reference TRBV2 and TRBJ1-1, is EPEVTQTPSHQVTQMGQEVILRCVPISNHLYFYWYRQILGQKVEFLVSFYNNEISEKSEIFDDQFSVERPDGSNFTLKIRSTKLEDSAMYFCAMGPPGQGSTEAFFGQGTRLTVV.

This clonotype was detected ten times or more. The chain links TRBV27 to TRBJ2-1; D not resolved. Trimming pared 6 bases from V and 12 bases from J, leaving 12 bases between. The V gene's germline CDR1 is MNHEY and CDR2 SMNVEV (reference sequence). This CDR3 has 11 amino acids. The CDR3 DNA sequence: TGTGCCAGCAGCACCACGGGCAGGCAGTTCTTC. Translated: CASSTTGRQFF.

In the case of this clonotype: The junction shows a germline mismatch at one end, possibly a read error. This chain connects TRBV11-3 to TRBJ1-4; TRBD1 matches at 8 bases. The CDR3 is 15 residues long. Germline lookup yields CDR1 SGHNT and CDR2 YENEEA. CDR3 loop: CAGSSDRGTNEKLFF. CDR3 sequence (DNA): TGTGCCGGCAGCTCCGACAGGGGAACTAATGAAAAACTGTTTTTT.